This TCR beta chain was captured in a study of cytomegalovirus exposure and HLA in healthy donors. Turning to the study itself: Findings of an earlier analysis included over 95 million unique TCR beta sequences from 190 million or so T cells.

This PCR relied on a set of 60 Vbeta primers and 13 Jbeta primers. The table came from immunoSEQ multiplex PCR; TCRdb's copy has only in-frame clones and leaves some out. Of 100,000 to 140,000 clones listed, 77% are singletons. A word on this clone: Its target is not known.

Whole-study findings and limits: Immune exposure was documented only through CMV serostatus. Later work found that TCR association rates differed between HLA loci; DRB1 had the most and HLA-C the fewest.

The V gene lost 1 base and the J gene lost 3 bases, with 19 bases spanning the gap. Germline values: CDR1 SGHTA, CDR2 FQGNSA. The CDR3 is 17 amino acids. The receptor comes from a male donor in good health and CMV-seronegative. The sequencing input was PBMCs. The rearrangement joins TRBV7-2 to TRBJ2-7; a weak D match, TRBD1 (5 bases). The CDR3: CASSLGFLGRTFYEQYF. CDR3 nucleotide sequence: TGTGCCAGCAGCTTAGGCTTTTTGGGGCGTACTTTCTACGAGCAGTACTTC.